The 18 T cell receptor beta chains reported below all come from one sample, sequenced in a study of cytomegalovirus exposure and HLA in healthy donors. PCR was performed using 60 Vbeta and 13 Jbeta primers. Using immunoSEQ multiplex PCR, the repertoire was profiled, and TCRdb retains in-frame clones only, with some absent. The table has approximately 190,000 clones, approximately 78% seen once. The sequenced sample consisted of PBMCs. Every receptor here comes from a woman aged 25-40 years in good health and CMV-seropositive.

The V call is TRBV7-2, the J call TRBJ2-3, with unresolved D. Per the germline V gene, CDR1 is SGHTA and CDR2 is FQGNSA. V was pared by 4 bases and J by 11 bases, with 13 bases between. CDR3 length equals 12 residues. The CDR3 spells CASSSFLTKQYF. CDR3 DNA: TGTGCCAGCAGCTCCTTCCTAACCAAGCAGTATTTT.

This chain links TRBV7-9 with TRBJ2-1; D remains ambiguous. The V gene lost 3 bases and the J gene lost 9 bases, with 6 bases spanning the gap. The CDR3 has 11 residues. Germline lookup yields CDR1 SEHNR and CDR2 FQNEAQ (reference sequence). CDR3 protein: CASSLQAEQFF. The DNA of the CDR3 is TGTGCCAGCAGCTTGCAGGCTGAGCAGTTCTTC.

The V and J genes are TRBV27 and TRBJ1-3; D gene ambiguous. The CDR3 has 15 amino acids. Trimming cost V 3 bases and J 0 bases, with 9 bases left between them. CDR1 and CDR2 (germline): MNHEY, SMNVEV (reference sequence). DNA for the CDR3: TGTGCCAGCAGTTTTCTCCCCCTCTCTGGAAACACCATATATTTT. Translated, it gives CASSFLPLSGNTIYF.

This clone appeared a few times. The gene calls are TRBV6-5 and TRBJ1-6; 10 bases are a match to TRBD1. The CDR3 extends over 14 amino acids. The germline V gene has CDR1 MNHEY and CDR2 SVGAGI. With V trimmed by 5 bases and J by 9 bases, 4 bases remained unmatched. CDR3 DNA: TGTGCCAGCAGTGTGACAGGGGGCGGTTCACCCCTCCACTTT. It specifies CASSVTGGGSPLHF.

The genes are TRBV2 and TRBJ1-5; 9 bases fit TRBD1. Germline CDR1 SNHLY, CDR2 FYNNEI. The CDR3 loop spans 14 amino acids. The trim removed 3 bases at V and 10 bases at J, leaving 7 bases unmatched. CDR3 DNA: TGTGCCAGCAGTGAGGCGGGACAGGGCCATCCCCAGCATTTT. Translating gives CASSEAGQGHPQHF.

This chain connects TRBV15 to TRBJ2-5, with TRBD1 identical over 7 bases. The CDR3 spans 15 residues. Per germline, CDR1 LNHNV and CDR2 YYDKDF (reference sequence). J gave up 5 bases and V 1 base, and 7 bases lay outside the gene matches. CDR3 in DNA: TGTGCCACCAGCAGAGTGCCAGGGGGTCGGGAGACCCAGTACTTC. As protein: CATSRVPGGRETQYF.

The chain has TRBV2 and TRBJ2-3; tentative D call: TRBD1 (6 bases). The germline V gene encodes CDR1 SNHLY and CDR2 FYNNEI. The CDR3 is made up of 14 amino acids. Deletions cut 5 bases from V and 0 bases from J, with 9 bases between. CDR3 bases: TGTGCCAGCAGTCTGGGACAAAGCACAGATACGCAGTATTTT. Residues: CASSLGQSTDTQYF.

In regard to this clone: This specimen includes other DNA sequences encoding the same CDR3. The chain couples TRBV5-6 to TRBJ1-4; possibly TRBD1 for D (5 bases). The CDR3 has 15 amino acids. Germline V CDR1 and CDR2: SGHDT, YYEEEE. V was cut by 2 bases and J by 6 bases, with 14 bases left in between. CDR3 in DNA: TGTGCCAGCAGCTTAGGGGTAGGAGTTTATGAAAAACTGTTTTTT. Protein product: CASSLGVGVYEKLFF.

Here the CDR3 reads CASSSRLLRDRENSPLHF. The CDR3 DNA sequence: TGTGCCAGCAGCTCACGTTTACTCCGGGACAGAGAAAATTCACCCCTCCACTTT. The rearrangement joins TRBV5-6 to TRBJ1-6; 7 bases agree with TRBD1. This CDR3 has 18 residues. The germline gives CDR1 SGHDT, CDR2 YYEEEE. The V gene end was trimmed by 3 bases and the J gene end by 7 bases; junction bases not matched to a gene: 16.

The chain links TRBV5-8 to TRBJ1-2; D perhaps matches TRBD1 (6 bases). Per the germline V gene, CDR1 is SGHTS and CDR2 is YDEGEE. The CDR3 is 15 amino acids. V was clipped by 2 bases and J by 7 bases, with 18 bases between them. CDR3 DNA: TGTGCCAGCAGCTTCGATACAGGGAGCCCCGGTGGCTACACCTTC. This gives the protein CASSFDTGSPGGYTF.

The V call is TRBV5-4, the J call TRBJ1-1; tentative D call: TRBD1 (5 bases). Germline V gene data show CDR1 as SGHNT and CDR2 as YYREEE (reference sequence). CDR3 length: 15 residues. V was trimmed by 2 bases and J by 1 base, leaving 12 bases between them. CDR3 in DNA: TGTGCCAGCAGCTTTCTCAGCGGGGGGAACACTGAAGCTTTCTTT. The encoded protein is CASSFLSGGNTEAFF.

J is TRBJ1-2 and V is TRBV7-9; tentatively, D is TRBD1 (5 bases). V was trimmed by 3 bases and J by 5 bases, leaving 13 bases between them. The germline CDR1 and CDR2 sequences are SEHNR and FQNEAQ (reference sequence). The length of the CDR3 is 14 residues. This CDR3 reads CASSLEGTGYGYTF. The CDR3, as DNA: TGTGCCAGCAGCTTGGAGGGTACAGGATATGGCTACACCTTC.

The chain links TRBV4-1 to TRBJ1-1; 7 bases agree with TRBD1. The V gene's germline CDR1 is MGHRA and CDR2 YSYEKL. The CDR3 contains 15 residues. V trimming: 6 bases; J trimming: 0 bases; junction bases outside the gene matches: 7. In DNA, the CDR3 is TGCGCCAGCAGTCTAACAGGGGAGCTGAACACTGAAGCTTTCTTT. It specifies CASSLTGELNTEAFF.

The chain is built from TRBV5-1 and TRBJ1-5, with D uncertain. This CDR3 contains 15 residues. The V and J ends lost 0 bases and 4 bases respectively, with 11 bases between them. The V gene's germline CDR1 is SGHRS and CDR2 YFSETQ. The DNA for the CDR3 is TGCGCCAGCAGCTTGGTCGGCGGGAATAATCAGCCCCAGCATTTT. Its protein product is CASSLVGGNNQPQHF.

This clone has more than one count but fewer than ten. This sequence joins TRBV5-1 and TRBJ1-2; TRBD1 aligns across 9 bases. Trimming took 4 bases from V and 2 from J; bases not matched to a gene: 9. CDR1 is SGHRS, CDR2 YFSETQ, per germline. This CDR3 is 16 amino acids long. The CDR3 spells CASSGTRTGANYGYTF. CDR3 sequence (DNA): TGCGCCAGCAGCGGGACGAGGACAGGGGCGAACTATGGCTACACCTTC.

The chain employs TRBV5-1 and TRBJ1-3; D gene uncertain. The V end lost 2 bases, the J end lost 0 bases, and 6 bases lay between the germline ends. Germline-derived CDR1 and CDR2 are SGHRS and YFSETQ. The CDR3 length is 14 residues. The CDR3 sequence: CASSFGGSGNTIYF. CDR3 sequence (DNA): TGCGCCAGCAGCTTTGGCGGCTCTGGAAACACCATATATTTT.

The J gene is TRBJ1-2, the V gene TRBV19; TRBD1 is a possible D gene (5 bases). V lost 3 bases and J lost 7, with 21 bases in between. The CDR3 covers 16 residues. CDR1 LNHDA and CDR2 SQIVND come from the germline V gene (reference sequence). The CDR3 DNA reads as TGTGCCAGTAGTATTTACCGGGACCACGGGGGAAGTGGCTACACCTTC. This gives the protein CASSIYRDHGGSGYTF.

This chain connects TRBV28 to TRBJ2-2; D ambiguous. The V end was cut by 7 bases, the J end by 5 bases, with 20 bases between. This CDR3 is built from 16 residues. Looked up from germline, CDR1 is MDHEN and CDR2 is SYDVKM. CDR3 bases: TGTGCCAGCATCGATCGGCTGGGCAGATCGACCGGGGAGCTGTTTTTT. It encodes CASIDRLGRSTGELFF.